The entry that follows covers one TCR beta chain sequence. Self-reported history from a screening survey and questionnaire set each donor's cohort. Two negative PCRs, clearance, or symptom resolution had been documented for recovered Cohort 3 donors. The entry originates in a study of blood T cell repertoires in COVID-19. Data came from immunoSEQ multiplex PCR; TCRdb stores just in-frame clones and leaves some out. The sample carries over 250,000 clones, around 91% recorded once. J gave up 3 bases and V 3 bases, and 3 bases lay outside the gene matches. Per germline, CDR1 LNHDA and CDR2 SQIVND (reference sequence). The CDR3 is made up of 15 amino acids.

The sequence derives from a woman aged 18-29 years who had recovered from COVID-19. Specimen: PBMCs or T cells enriched from blood (not recorded which). The V call is TRBV19, the J call TRBJ2-3, with TRBD2 matching over 10 bases. CDR3 sequence: CASSIGAGGTDTQYF. For the CDR3, the DNA is TGTGCCAGTAGTATTGGAGCGGGGGGGACAGATACGCAGTATTTT.